A single sample gave rise to the 22 T cell receptor beta chains below, sequenced in a study of T cell changes during pregnancy in multiple sclerosis. The data were produced by immunoSEQ multiplex PCR, yet TCRdb's version contains in-frame clones alone and is incomplete. There are fewer than 85,000 clones in the sample; around nine tenths occur only once, and approximately 1.6% lies in the top ten. Sequenced material: peripheral blood, taken in the first trimester of pregnancy. These receptors originate from a female donor in good health, enrolled as a control in a pregnancy study.

The chain joins TRBV28 to TRBJ2-3; 9 bases are a match to TRBD1. Losses at the gene ends were 8 bases for V and 8 bases for J; bases not matched to a gene: 14. The germline V gene encodes CDR1 MDHEN and CDR2 SYDVKM. The CDR3 contains 15 residues. CDR3 DNA sequence: TGTGCCAGCCTCTCCCGGGACAGGGCCGTGGGTACGCAGTATTTT. It codes for CASLSRDRAVGTQYF.

The chain has TRBV2 and TRBJ2-5; no reliable D call. Germline values: CDR1 SNHLY, CDR2 FYNNEI. The CDR3 runs 11 residues. V was pared by 6 bases and J by 2 bases, with 4 bases between. The DNA of the CDR3 is TGTGCCAGCAGGTATCAAGAGACCCAGTACTTC. Encoded protein: CASRYQETQYF.

The rearrangement links TRBV7-9 to TRBJ2-7, with D possibly TRBD1 on 5 matching bases. With 5 bases removed from V and 2 bases from J, the gap between germline ends came to 13 bases. Germline V CDR1 and CDR2: SEHNR, FQNEAQ (reference sequence). The CDR3 has 14 residues. The DNA of the CDR3 is TGTGCCAGCAGCCATGACAGCACAGCCTACGAGCAGTACTTC. As protein: CASSHDSTAYEQYF.

The chain carries TRBV5-6 and TRBJ1-2; perhaps TRBD1 as D (6 bases). Germline V gives CDR1 SGHDT, CDR2 YYEEEE. The CDR3 spans 13 residues. Trimming shortened V by 3 bases and J by 3 bases, and 9 bases separated the two germline ends. The CDR3 region has the DNA TGTGCCAGCAGCTCAGGGGACGACTATGGCTACACCTTC. Its protein product is CASSSGDDYGYTF.

This clone has only a few counts. The chain joins TRBV2 to TRBJ2-3, with a tentative D call TRBD2 (6 bases). This CDR3 spans 12 amino acids. Germline CDR1 SNHLY, CDR2 FYNNEI. Trimming shortened V by 9 bases and J by 6 bases, and 13 bases separated the two germline ends. CDR3 sequence reads: CASYYGGDTQYF. CDR3 sequence (DNA): TGTGCCAGTTACTATGGGGGGGATACGCAGTATTTT.

This chain uses TRBV28 with TRBJ2-7; 10 bases align to TRBD1. V dropped 4 bases and J dropped 7; count of bases not matched to a gene: 10. Germline CDR1 and CDR2: MDHEN and SYDVKM. This CDR3 is 15 amino acids long. The CDR3 coding sequence is TGTGCCAGCAGTTCTGCCGGGACAGGGGCCTTGGAGCAGTACTTC. This gives the protein CASSSAGTGALEQYF.

This rearrangement joins TRBV6-6 to TRBJ2-2; D may be TRBD1 (5 bases). The CDR3 length is 15 residues. V lost 5 bases, J lost 3 bases, and 13 bases lay in between. CDR1 and CDR2 (germline): MNHNY, SVGAGI (reference sequence). The CDR3 reads CASSPRRGDTGELFF. The CDR3 DNA follows: TGTGCCAGCAGTCCTCGAAGGGGTGACACCGGGGAGCTGTTTTTT.

This rearrangement joins TRBV4-1 to TRBJ2-7; D may be TRBD2 (6 bases). CDR3 size: 16 residues. CDR1 and CDR2 from the germline V gene are MGHRA and YSYEKL. V was trimmed by 0 bases and J by 3 bases, leaving 15 bases between them. As DNA, the CDR3 is TGCGCCAGCAGCCAAGAAGGGGAGGCCGCCCTCTACGAGCAGTACTTC. Translating it yields CASSQEGEAALYEQYF.

The J gene is TRBJ2-3, the V gene TRBV30, with D tentatively TRBD2 (6 bases). The ends were cut back, 0 bases at V and 2 bases at J, with 15 bases in the middle. CDR1 GTSNPN and CDR2 SVGIG come from the germline V gene (reference sequence). The CDR3 sequence is 16 residues long. Here the CDR3 reads CAWSVMSGFYTDTQYF. The CDR3, as DNA: TGTGCCTGGAGTGTAATGAGCGGGTTCTACACAGATACGCAGTATTTT. Complete variable domain (other parts from reference TRBV30 and TRBJ2-3): SQTIHQWPATLVQPVGSPLSLECTVEGTSNPNLYWYRQAAGRGLQLLFYSVGIGQISSEVPQNLSASRPQDRQFILSSKKLLLSDSGFYLCAWSVMSGFYTDTQYFGPGTRLTVL.

Details on this clone: The junction departs from germline at one end; a sequencing error may be responsible. The chain has TRBV7-7 and TRBJ2-1; 12 nucleotides line up with TRBD2. This CDR3 comprises 15 residues. Germline-derived CDR1 and CDR2 are SSHAT and FNYEAQ (reference sequence). Here the CDR3 reads CASSLLAGGTDEQFF. Written as DNA, the CDR3 is TGTGCTAGCAGCTTACTAGCGGGAGGAACGGATGAGCAGTTCTTC.

As DNA, the CDR3 is TGTGCCAGCAGTCCCTCCTTTTACGAGCAGTACTTC. Its protein product is CASSPSFYEQYF. This chain joins TRBV6-1 and TRBJ2-7; D gene ambiguous. V dropped 5 bases and J dropped 4 bases, with 9 bases sitting between them. Germline V gene data show CDR1 as MNHNS and CDR2 as SASEGT. The CDR3 runs to 12 residues.

This chain joins TRBV28 and TRBJ1-5; weak D call: TRBD1 (5 bases). This CDR3 is 13 amino acids long. The germline V gene has CDR1 MDHEN and CDR2 SYDVKM. V gave up 7 bases and J gave up 5 bases, with 12 bases separating them. The CDR3 nucleotides are TGTGCCAGCACCGCCGGAGGGGATCAGCCCCAGCATTTT. Amino acid sequence: CASTAGGDQPQHF.

This clone was seen only once. J is TRBJ2-7 and V is TRBV5-1; 7 bases map to TRBD1. Germline V gene lookup returns CDR1 SGHRS and CDR2 YFSETQ. The CDR3 totals 14 residues. Germline trimming cut 0 bases from V and 2 bases from J; bases unmatched to any gene: 2. DNA for the CDR3: TGCGCCAGCAGCTTGGGGACAGGCCCCTACGAGCAGTACTTC. It translates to CASSLGTGPYEQYF.

The genes are TRBV28 and TRBJ2-1; 9 bases are shared with TRBD1. The CDR3 contains 15 residues. Germline loops: CDR1 MDHEN, CDR2 SYDVKM. V lost 4 bases, J lost 8 bases, and 9 bases stayed unmatched. The CDR3 protein is CASSSGQGPIYEQFF. CDR3 coding DNA: TGTGCCAGCAGTTCCGGACAGGGGCCGATCTATGAGCAGTTCTTC.

This chain uses TRBV13 with TRBJ2-2; 7 nucleotides line up with TRBD2. The CDR3 has 16 amino acids. CDR1 is PRHDT and CDR2 is FYEKMQ in the germline V gene (reference sequence). V shed 2 bases and J 7 bases; nucleotides not matched to a gene: 10. The CDR3: CASSLRLAEPNGELFF. In DNA, the CDR3 is TGTGCCAGCAGCTTACGGCTAGCGGAGCCTAACGGGGAGCTGTTTTTT.

The chain employs TRBV29-1 and TRBJ2-7, with D possibly matching TRBD1 (5 bases). From germline, CDR1 is SQVTM and CDR2 ANQGSEA. The CDR3 is 15 residues long. The V gene lost 1 base and the J gene lost 4 bases, with 17 bases spanning the gap. The CDR3 DNA reads TGCAGCGTTGAAGGGGGCCAAGGAGCGCCTTACGAGCAGTACTTC. Protein product: CSVEGGQGAPYEQYF.

The genes are TRBV2 and TRBJ1-5, with D possibly matching TRBD1 (5 bases). The CDR3 extends over 15 amino acids. Trimming took off 6 bases at V and 0 bases at J, with 12 bases between the two ends. CDR1 is SNHLY, CDR2 FYNNEI, per germline. The CDR3 DNA reads as TGTGCCAGCAGAGCCGGGACTTATAGCAATCAGCCCCAGCATTTT. Translation: CASRAGTYSNQPQHF.

This chain uses TRBV2 with TRBJ2-2; no definite D call. V shed 2 bases and J shed 4 bases, with 14 bases lying between them. This CDR3 region has 16 residues. Germline loops: CDR1 SNHLY, CDR2 FYNNEI. The CDR3 protein is CASSEWFGQTTGELFF. In DNA, the CDR3 is TGTGCCAGCAGTGAATGGTTTGGGCAGACCACCGGGGAGCTGTTTTTT.

The chain employs TRBV27 and TRBJ2-2; D is undetermined. The V end lost 0 bases, the J end lost 4 bases, and 3 bases lay between the germline ends. Germline lookup yields CDR1 MNHEY and CDR2 SMNVEV (reference sequence). This CDR3 spans 13 amino acids. The CDR3 region is CASSLSSTGELFF. In DNA, the CDR3 is TGTGCCAGCAGTTTATCCAGCACCGGGGAGCTGTTTTTT.

The chain carries TRBV19 and TRBJ1-4, with TRBD1 identical over 10 bases. V was clipped by 5 bases and J by 7 bases; unmatched bases: 16. The CDR3 has 18 amino acids. The germline gives CDR1 LNHDA, CDR2 SQIVND (reference sequence). CDR3 nucleotides: TGTGCCAGTAGTCTCCGGACAGGGGGATTATCCGTGGGTGAAAAACTGTTTTTT. Amino acid sequence: CASSLRTGGLSVGEKLFF.

J is TRBJ2-7 and V is TRBV6-5; D remains ambiguous. This CDR3 spans 11 amino acids. V shed 8 bases and J shed 3 bases, with 8 bases lying between them. CDR1 MNHEY and CDR2 SVGAGI come from the germline V gene. CDR3 nucleotide sequence: TGTGCCAGCTTCAACAACTACGAGCAGTACTTC. Amino acids: CASFNNYEQYF.

The V call is TRBV5-6, the J call TRBJ1-5; possibly TRBD1 for D (6 bases). Trimming took 3 bases from V and 5 from J, leaving 18 bases between them. This CDR3 region has 16 residues. Germline lookup yields CDR1 SGHDT and CDR2 YYEEEE. As DNA, the CDR3 is TGTGCCAGCAGCTCGTCCCTGGACAGAGGGGATCAGCCCCAGCATTTT. Its translation: CASSSSLDRGDQPQHF.